This entry features one TCR beta chain sequence. CDR3 length: 14 amino acids. Trimming stripped 6 bases from V and 0 bases from J, with 12 bases between. From germline, CDR1 is MDHEN and CDR2 SYDVKM. Using immunoSEQ multiplex PCR, the repertoire was profiled, and TCRdb retains in-frame clones only, with some absent. This sample has about 170,000 clones, with more than 80% found just once. These data come from a study of blood T cell repertoires in COVID-19. Turning to the study itself: T cells, B-cell-depleted T cells, or PBMCs provided the cDNA or gDNA that served as material.

The receptor was derived from a middle-aged man who had recovered from COVID-19. This chain connects TRBV28 to TRBJ2-7; possibly TRBD2 for D (5 bases). The specimen sequenced was PBMCs or T cells enriched from blood (not recorded which). CDR3: CASRRTGTSYEQYF. CDR3 DNA: TGTGCCAGCAGACGGACGGGAACCTCCTACGAGCAGTACTTC. The full variable domain, rest sourced from reference TRBV28 and TRBJ2-7, is DVKVTQSSRYLVKRTGEKVFLECVQDMDHENMFWYRQDPGLGLRLIYFSYDVKMKEKGDIPEGYSVSREKKERFSLILESASTNQTSMYLCASRRTGTSYEQYFGPGTRLTVT.